Each of the 20 T cell receptor beta chains below was sequenced from the same sample in a study of response to subunit inactivated influenza vaccine. TCRdb ran MiXCR on the RT-PCR reads and lists one entry per CDR3 protein. The table includes over 800,000 distinct CDR3 sequences, around 21% detected once. The sample consisted of PBMCs from blood, taken more than 4 days after vaccination. Receptors were obtained from a man aged 45 to 65 who received an inactivated influenza vaccine.

This clonotype was recorded only once. The V call is TRBV7-2, the J call TRBJ2-5, with 7 bases identical to TRBD1. V trimming: 2 bases; J trimming: 1 base; junction bases outside the gene matches: 4. CDR1 SGHTA and CDR2 FQGNSA come from the germline V gene. This CDR3 spans 15 amino acids. The CDR3 DNA reads as TGTGCCAGCAGCTTATGGGGACAGAGCCAAGAGACCCAGTACTTC. Its translation: CASSLWGQSQETQYF.

The gene calls are TRBV4-2 and TRBJ2-5; D is undetermined. Trimming cost V 0 bases and J 7 bases, with 9 bases left between them. The CDR3 covers 13 residues. Germline-derived CDR1 and CDR2 are LGHNA and YNFKEQ. The CDR3 sequence: CASSQDLRRTQYF. CDR3 nucleotide sequence: TGTGCCAGCAGCCAAGACCTGAGACGGACCCAGTACTTC.

The CDR3 DNA is TGCAGTGCTCCTTTTACTAGCAGCCACTCCTACGAGCAGTACTTC. Protein: CSAPFTSSHSYEQYF. This rearrangement joins TRBV20-1 to TRBJ2-7; TRBD2 is a possible D gene (6 bases). The CDR3 extends over 15 amino acids. The germline V and J ends were trimmed by 5 bases and 0 bases, with 17 bases remaining between them. Per germline, CDR1 DFQATT and CDR2 SNEGSKA (reference sequence).

This clonotype was seen just once. The chain combines TRBV7-9 with TRBJ1-1; maybe TRBD1 (5 bases). V gave up 5 bases and J gave up 2 bases, with 12 bases separating them. The germline CDR1 and CDR2 sequences are SEHNR and FQNEAQ (reference sequence). The CDR3 has 14 amino acids. CDR3 in amino acids: CASSLRGFNTEAFF. CDR3 DNA sequence: TGTGCCAGCAGCCTCCGGGGGTTCAACACTGAAGCTTTCTTT.

This clonotype is a singleton in its sample. The rearrangement uses TRBV11-1 and TRBJ2-5; a possible D gene is TRBD1 (6 bases). The CDR3 contains 18 residues. Trimming pared 1 base from V and 2 bases from J, leaving 20 bases between. CDR1 and CDR2 (germline): SGHAT, FQDESV (reference sequence). This CDR3 reads CASSLGILVSGDQETQYF. In DNA form, the CDR3 reads TGTGCCAGCAGCTTAGGGATCCTCGTGTCAGGGGATCAAGAGACCCAGTACTTC.

This clonotype was picked up many times. The chain has TRBV11-2 and TRBJ1-5; D gene ambiguous. Germline assignment: CDR1 SGHAT and CDR2 FQNNGV. Trimming shortened V by 5 bases and J by 3 bases, and 8 bases separated the two germline ends. The CDR3 has 13 residues. CDR3 residues: CASSPSHNQPQHF. CDR3 DNA: TGTGCCAGCAGCCCCAGTCACAATCAGCCCCAGCATTTT.

V is TRBV20-1 and J is TRBJ2-1; 8 nucleotides match TRBD1. The trim removed 5 bases at V and 9 bases at J, leaving 12 bases unmatched. Per germline, CDR1 DFQATT and CDR2 SNEGSKA (reference sequence). The CDR3 has 14 amino acids. The CDR3 reads CSAASGGSAGEQFF. The CDR3 DNA reads TGCAGTGCTGCATCAGGGGGCTCGGCGGGTGAGCAGTTCTTC.

The V and J genes are TRBV20-1 and TRBJ2-7; D perhaps matches TRBD1 (6 bases). The germline V gene has CDR1 DFQATT and CDR2 SNEGSKA (reference sequence). Trimming removed 3 bases at V and 3 bases at J, with 9 bases between. CDR3 length: 12 amino acids. The CDR3 DNA sequence: TGCAGTGCTAGGACACAGGGCTACGAGCAGTACTTC. It codes for CSARTQGYEQYF.

This chain links TRBV28 with TRBJ2-7, with D maybe TRBD1 (6 bases). Trimming took off 5 bases at V and 2 bases at J, with 13 bases between the two ends. CDR1 and CDR2 from the germline V gene are MDHEN and SYDVKM. This CDR3 spans 14 amino acids. The CDR3 reads CASSKDRPPYEQYF. CDR3 in DNA: TGTGCCAGCAGTAAAGACAGGCCCCCCTACGAGCAGTACTTC.

The V call is TRBV20-1, the J call TRBJ2-3; 12 bases map to TRBD2. J was trimmed by 7 bases and V by 6 bases; bases with no gene match: 8. Germline lookup yields CDR1 DFQATT and CDR2 SNEGSKA (reference sequence). The CDR3 extends over 14 amino acids. CDR3 DNA: TGCAGTGCGGGGCCCGGGACTAGCGGGTATACGCAGTATTTT. As protein: CSAGPGTSGYTQYF.

This clonotype was recorded a few times. The V call is TRBV6-1, the J call TRBJ1-2; 9 nucleotides line up with TRBD1. Germline V lookup: CDR1 MNHNS, CDR2 SASEGT. The CDR3 runs to 14 residues. Germline trimming cut 6 bases from V and 4 bases from J; bases unmatched to any gene: 6. CDR3 residues: CASRTIQGAYGYTF. The CDR3 region has the DNA TGTGCCAGCAGGACTATACAGGGGGCCTATGGCTACACCTTC.

This chain connects TRBV7-9 to TRBJ2-7, with 9 positions matching TRBD1. This CDR3 contains 16 residues. Unmatched junction bases numbered 10, after V lost 5 bases and J lost 2 bases. Germline CDR1 is SEHNR and CDR2 is FQNEAQ (reference sequence). The CDR3 is CASSPPGQGSTYEQYF. The CDR3 bases are TGTGCCAGCAGCCCCCCCGGACAGGGGTCTACCTACGAGCAGTACTTC.

Many counts were recorded for this clonotype. The chain carries TRBV3-1 and TRBJ2-2; no reliable D call. This CDR3 is built from 14 residues. Germline CDR1 and CDR2: LGHDT and YNNKEL (reference sequence). V lost 0 bases and J 5 bases, leaving 7 bases between the germline ends. The CDR3 nucleotides read TGTGCCAGCAGCCAAGATCGAGGTACCGGGGAGCTGTTTTTT. Protein product: CASSQDRGTGELFF.

This clonotype was seen a handful of times. The rearrangement joins TRBV6-5 to TRBJ1-2, with D possibly matching TRBD1 (6 bases). The CDR3 loop spans 13 amino acids. The germline CDR1 and CDR2 sequences are MNHEY and SVGAGI. Trimming took off 0 bases at V and 8 bases at J, with 10 bases between the two ends. The DNA of the CDR3 is TGTGCCAGCAGTTACTCCCGACAGGAGGGCTACACCTTC. It translates to CASSYSRQEGYTF.

This sequence joins TRBV4-1 and TRBJ1-2, with D possibly matching TRBD1 (5 bases). Looked up from germline, CDR1 is MGHRA and CDR2 is YSYEKL. This CDR3 spans 15 amino acids. V lost 0 bases to trimming and J lost 7 bases, with 15 bases between them. The CDR3 spells CASSQDQGNLSGYTF. The CDR3 region has the DNA TGCGCCAGCAGCCAAGATCAGGGAAATTTGAGTGGCTACACCTTC.

This chain joins TRBV5-6 and TRBJ1-5, with D perhaps TRBD1 (5 bases). Looked up from germline, CDR1 is SGHDT and CDR2 is YYEEEE. CDR3 length equals 14 residues. V lost 4 bases to trimming and J lost 4 bases, with 12 bases between them. The CDR3 region has the DNA TGTGCCAGCAGCCGAAGGGACGGGAATCAGCCCCAGCATTTT. Translating gives CASSRRDGNQPQHF.

The chain combines TRBV29-1 with TRBJ2-3; TRBD1 or TRBD2 may be the D gene (6 bases each). The CDR3 has 14 residues. V gave up 3 bases and J gave up 2 bases, with 12 bases separating them. CDR1 SQVTM and CDR2 ANQGSEA come from the germline V gene. CDR3 in amino acids: CSVDWGAATDTQYF. The CDR3 DNA reads as TGCAGCGTTGATTGGGGGGCAGCCACAGATACGCAGTATTTT.

The chain is built from TRBV4-2 and TRBJ2-7; D ambiguous. In germline, CDR1 is LGHNA, CDR2 YNFKEQ. The V end lost 0 bases, the J end lost 3 bases, and 12 bases lay between the germline ends. The CDR3 spans 15 residues. The CDR3, as DNA: TGTGCCAGCAGCCAAGAAGTAGGGCAGAACTACGAGCAGTACTTC. This codes for CASSQEVGQNYEQYF.

This clonotype was recorded many times. CDR3 nucleotides: TGTGCCAGCAGCTTAGTGGGGGACAGGGGACGAGATACGCAGTATTTT. It translates to CASSLVGDRGRDTQYF. The gene calls are TRBV7-6 and TRBJ2-3; TRBD1 aligns across 10 bases. V was pared by 1 base and J by 5 bases, with 6 bases of the junction left unmatched. There are 16 residues in the CDR3. Germline V lookup: CDR1 SGHVS, CDR2 FNYEAQ.

This clonotype showed up just a few times. V usage is TRBV7-9 and J usage is TRBJ2-2; D gene unclear. The length of the CDR3 is 14 residues. V was pared by 1 base and J by 6 bases, with 9 bases between. The germline V gene encodes CDR1 SEHNR and CDR2 FQNEAQ (reference sequence). CDR3 residues: CASSLDGLSGELFF. DNA of the CDR3: TGTGCCAGCAGCTTAGATGGGTTGTCCGGGGAGCTGTTTTTT.